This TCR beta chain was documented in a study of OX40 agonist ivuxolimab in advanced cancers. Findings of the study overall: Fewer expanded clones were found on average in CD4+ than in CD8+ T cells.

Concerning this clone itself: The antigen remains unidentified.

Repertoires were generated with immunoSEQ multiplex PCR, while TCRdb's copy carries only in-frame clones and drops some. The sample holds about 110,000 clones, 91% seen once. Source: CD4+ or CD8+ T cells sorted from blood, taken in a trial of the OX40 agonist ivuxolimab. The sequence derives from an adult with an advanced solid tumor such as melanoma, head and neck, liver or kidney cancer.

CDR3 DNA: TGTGCCAGCAGTTTCGGCCCGACCTACGAGCAGTACTTC. Amino acids: CASSFGPTYEQYF. This chain links TRBV28 with TRBJ2-7; D unresolved. Germline lookup yields CDR1 MDHEN and CDR2 SYDVKM. Trimming cost V 3 bases and J 2 bases, with 8 bases left between them. The CDR3 spans 13 residues.